Listed below are T cell receptor beta chains from one sample, sequenced in a study of cytomegalovirus exposure and HLA in healthy donors. Produced via immunoSEQ multiplex PCR; TCRdb's table is partial and in-frame only. This sample contains 50,000 to 80,000 clones. Sequencing was done on a sample of PBMCs. The source is a woman aged 18 to 35 in good health and CMV-seronegative. The CDR3 runs from the conserved cysteine through the conserved F or W. Fields, in order: J gene, D gene, V gene, CDR3 protein, CDR3 DNA. The D gene is left open where the match is weak.

J gene: TRBJ2-3
D gene: .
V gene: TRBV5-4
CDR3 protein: CASSFRDTDTQYF
CDR3 DNA: TGTGCCAGCAGCTTCAGGGACACAGATACGCAGTATTTT

J gene: TRBJ2-1
D gene: .
V gene: TRBV11-2
CDR3 protein: CASRAEGEQFF
CDR3 DNA: TGTGCCAGCAGGGCCGAGGGTGAGCAGTTCTTC

J gene: TRBJ2-7
D gene: TRBD2
V gene: TRBV27
CDR3 protein: CASRPRLAGGGYEQYF
CDR3 DNA: TGTGCCAGCAGACCAAGACTAGCGGGAGGGGGTTACGAGCAGTACTTC

J gene: TRBJ2-1
D gene: TRBD2
V gene: TRBV30
CDR3 protein: CAWSVVAGGYNGQFF
CDR3 DNA: TGTGCCTGGAGTGTTGTAGCGGGGGGCTACAATGGGCAGTTCTTC

J gene: TRBJ1-2
D gene: TRBD1
V gene: TRBV19
CDR3 protein: CASSISGDSSRYGYTF
CDR3 DNA: TGTGCCAGTAGTATATCCGGGGACAGTTCGCGCTATGGCTACACCTTC

J gene: TRBJ2-3
D gene: TRBD1
V gene: TRBV6-5
CDR3 protein: CASRPTGFTQYF
CDR3 DNA: TGTGCCAGCAGACCGACAGGGTTCACGCAGTATTTT

J gene: TRBJ1-2
D gene: TRBD1
V gene: TRBV9
CDR3 protein: CASSVDPGTGGGYTF
CDR3 DNA: TGTGCCAGCAGCGTAGACCCCGGGACAGGGGGCGGCTACACCTTC

J gene: TRBJ1-1
D gene: TRBD1
V gene: TRBV27
CDR3 protein: CASRTDYRGKLKGGEAFF
CDR3 DNA: TGTGCCAGCAGGACAGATTACAGGGGTAAACTCAAGGGGGGTGAAGCTTTCTTT

J gene: TRBJ2-3
D gene: .
V gene: TRBV30
CDR3 protein: CAWRGAGASTDTQYF
CDR3 DNA: TGTGCCTGGAGGGGAGCGGGCGCTAGCACAGATACGCAGTATTTT

J gene: TRBJ2-5
D gene: .
V gene: TRBV4-1
CDR3 protein: CASSPQIQETQYF
CDR3 DNA: TGCGCCAGCAGCCCGCAGATTCAAGAGACCCAGTACTTC

J gene: TRBJ2-3
D gene: TRBD2
V gene: TRBV6-4
CDR3 protein: CASSGTSGADTQYF
CDR3 DNA: TGTGCCAGCAGTGGGACTAGCGGGGCAGATACGCAGTATTTT

J gene: TRBJ1-1
D gene: .
V gene: TRBV7-2
CDR3 protein: CASSLVSWPEAFF
CDR3 DNA: TGTGCCAGCAGCTTAGTTAGCTGGCCTGAAGCTTTCTTT

J gene: TRBJ2-5
D gene: .
V gene: TRBV7-8
CDR3 protein: CASSLAQSQETQYF
CDR3 DNA: TGTGCCAGCAGCTTAGCGCAGTCGCAAGAGACCCAGTACTTC

J gene: TRBJ2-1
D gene: TRBD1
V gene: TRBV9
CDR3 protein: CASSPGTGLNEQFF
CDR3 DNA: TGTGCCAGCAGCCCGGGGACAGGTTTGAATGAGCAGTTCTTC

J gene: TRBJ1-2
D gene: .
V gene: TRBV15
CDR3 protein: CATSRDRGPAYGYTF
CDR3 DNA: TGTGCCACCAGCAGAGATCGAGGCCCCGCCTATGGCTACACCTTC

J gene: TRBJ1-1
D gene: .
V gene: TRBV5-1
CDR3 protein: CASKGGEGNTEAFF
CDR3 DNA: TGCGCCAGCAAAGGAGGAGAAGGGAACACTGAAGCTTTCTTT

J gene: TRBJ2-2
D gene: .
V gene: TRBV10-3
CDR3 protein: CAISEAGELFF
CDR3 DNA: TGTGCCATCAGTGAGGCGGGGGAGCTGTTTTTT

J gene: TRBJ2-2
D gene: .
V gene: TRBV9
CDR3 protein: CASTTGGGELFF
CDR3 DNA: TGTGCCAGCACTACCGGGGGCGGGGAGCTGTTTTTT

J gene: TRBJ2-7
D gene: .
V gene: TRBV2
CDR3 protein: CASNGYGQDEQYF
CDR3 DNA: TGTGCCAGCAATGGGTACGGTCAGGACGAGCAGTACTTC

J gene: TRBJ1-1
D gene: .
V gene: TRBV13
CDR3 protein: CASSTGRNTEAFF
CDR3 DNA: TGTGCCAGCTCAACGGGTAGGAACACTGAAGCTTTCTTT

J gene: TRBJ1-2
D gene: .
V gene: TRBV25-1
CDR3 protein: CASSGGYYGYTF
CDR3 DNA: TGTGCCAGCAGTGGCGGTTACTATGGCTACACCTTC

J gene: TRBJ1-2
D gene: .
V gene: TRBV6-5
CDR3 protein: CASSYSSSVDGYTF
CDR3 DNA: TGTGCCAGCAGTTACTCGAGTTCTGTAGATGGCTACACCTTC

J gene: TRBJ2-6
D gene: .
V gene: TRBV5-4
CDR3 protein: CASSLQGAGANVLTF
CDR3 DNA: TGTGCCAGCAGCTTACAGGGAGCTGGGGCCAACGTCCTGACTTTC

J gene: TRBJ2-7
D gene: .
V gene: TRBV25-1
CDR3 protein: CASSDGRGQAYEQYF
CDR3 DNA: TGTGCCAGCAGTGATGGTAGGGGCCAGGCCTACGAGCAGTACTTC

J gene: TRBJ1-1
D gene: .
V gene: TRBV7-2
CDR3 protein: CASSPRGGREAFF
CDR3 DNA: TGTGCCAGCAGCCCCCGTGGAGGTAGGGAAGCTTTCTTT

J gene: TRBJ1-3
D gene: TRBD1
V gene: TRBV5-1
CDR3 protein: CASREGQSAGNNIYF
CDR3 DNA: TGCGCCAGCAGGGAGGGACAGTCCGCAGGAAACAACATATATTTT

J gene: TRBJ2-3
D gene: .
V gene: TRBV28
CDR3 protein: CASNIYREWGTQYF
CDR3 DNA: TGTGCCAGCAATATTTACAGGGAGTGGGGTACGCAGTATTTT

J gene: TRBJ2-7
D gene: TRBD1
V gene: TRBV27
CDR3 protein: CASSRPGQGGEQYF
CDR3 DNA: TGTGCCAGCAGTCGGCCGGGACAGGGGGGCGAGCAGTACTTC

J gene: TRBJ2-7
D gene: .
V gene: TRBV11-3
CDR3 protein: CASRKRASSTYEQYF
CDR3 DNA: TGTGCCAGCAGAAAACGGGCTAGCTCCACCTACGAGCAGTACTTC

J gene: TRBJ2-7
D gene: .
V gene: TRBV7-9
CDR3 protein: CASSPRDSSWEQYF
CDR3 DNA: TGTGCCAGCAGCCCCCGGGACTCTAGCTGGGAGCAGTACTTC

J gene: TRBJ2-7
D gene: TRBD1
V gene: TRBV19
CDR3 protein: CASSNLAGGNYEQYF
CDR3 DNA: TGTGCCAGTAGTAATCTGGCAGGGGGCAACTACGAGCAGTACTTC

J gene: TRBJ1-2
D gene: TRBD1
V gene: TRBV18
CDR3 protein: CASSPLALTGQGKDGYTF
CDR3 DNA: TGTGCCAGCTCACCATTGGCCCTAACGGGACAGGGGAAAGATGGCTACACCTTC

J gene: TRBJ2-1
D gene: TRBD1
V gene: TRBV30
CDR3 protein: CACFGTETSNEQFF
CDR3 DNA: TGTGCCTGCTTCGGGACAGAGACTTCGAATGAGCAGTTCTTC

J gene: TRBJ1-2
D gene: .
V gene: TRBV29-1
CDR3 protein: CSVDGGRNYGYTF
CDR3 DNA: TGCAGCGTTGACGGGGGTAGAAACTATGGCTACACCTTC

J gene: TRBJ2-1
D gene: TRBD2
V gene: TRBV29-1
CDR3 protein: CSVLSGTSGRNEQFF
CDR3 DNA: TGCAGCGTTCTATCCGGGACTAGCGGGAGGAATGAGCAGTTCTTC

J gene: TRBJ2-5
D gene: .
V gene: TRBV29-1
CDR3 protein: CSGYEVEETQYF
CDR3 DNA: TGCAGCGGGTATGAGGTTGAAGAGACCCAGTACTTC

J gene: TRBJ2-5
D gene: TRBD2
V gene: TRBV18
CDR3 protein: CASSPAGGETQYF
CDR3 DNA: TGTGCCAGCTCACCGGCGGGGGGCGAGACCCAGTACTTC

J gene: TRBJ1-2
D gene: TRBD1
V gene: TRBV5-6
CDR3 protein: CASSRSRGRGYTF
CDR3 DNA: TGTGCCAGCAGCCGATCAAGGGGGCGCGGCTACACCTTC

J gene: TRBJ2-7
D gene: TRBD1
V gene: TRBV4-2
CDR3 protein: CASSSRDRETYEQYF
CDR3 DNA: TGTGCCAGCAGCTCCCGGGACAGGGAAACCTACGAGCAGTACTTC

J gene: TRBJ2-7
D gene: .
V gene: TRBV4-1
CDR3 protein: CASSLAGDRGYEQYF
CDR3 DNA: TGCGCCAGCAGCCTAGCTGGCGACAGAGGATACGAGCAGTACTTC